The clone carrying this T cell receptor (beta chain) was seen a few times. Its antigen is not known. This sample stems from a study of response to subunit inactivated influenza vaccine. Findings and caveats of the study: Authors suggested that a seasonal influenza vaccination recruits few new T cells each time.

TCRdb independently ran MiXCR on the RT-PCR reads; one entry per CDR3 protein. Of 200,000 to 300,000 distinct CDR3 sequences listed, more than 9% were seen once; the top ten hold less than 8.5%. The CDR3 totals 12 residues. The germline V and J ends were trimmed by 5 bases and 7 bases, with 12 bases remaining between them. CDR1 is SEHNR and CDR2 is FQNEAQ in the germline V gene (reference sequence). This clonotype originated in a man in his fifties who received an inactivated influenza vaccine. The chain uses TRBV7-9 and TRBJ2-7, with D unresolved. Source: non-naive T cells sorted from PBMCs, taken 14 days before vaccination. The CDR3 bases are TGTGCCAGCAGCCGTAGAGAGTGGGAGCAGTACTTC. Translating gives CASSRREWEQYF. The full variable domain, completed using reference TRBV7-9 and TRBJ2-7, is DTGVSQNPRHKITKRGQNVTFRCDPISEHNRLYWYRQTLGQGPEFLTYFQNEAQLEKSRLLSDRFSAERPKGSFSTLEIQRTEQGDSAMYLCASSRREWEQYFGPGTRLTVT.